The next 25 T cell receptor beta chains were all read from a single sample in a study of human T cells and chemical hapten exposure. Time point reported: pre-sensitization, week 0. As for treatment: therapeutic diphenylcyclopropenone sensitization with weekly scalp DPC. Total RNA was isolated from whole blood that had not been fractionated. TCRdb processed the RACE reads anew with MiXCR; each CDR3 protein has one entry. The sample contains about 55,000 distinct CDR3 sequences, 8.5% to 10% of which appear only once. The sequencing used whole blood, collected in connection with sensitization to the hapten diphenylcyclopropenone (DPC). These receptors were collected from a woman aged 25 to 39 with alopecia areata. Some clones in this sample may be carry-over from other donors' samples.

A few counts support this clonotype. V is TRBV3-1 and J is TRBJ1-1; no reliable D call. Trimming removed 4 bases from V and 1 base from J, with 16 bases in between. The germline V gene encodes CDR1 LGHDT and CDR2 YNNKEL (reference sequence). The CDR3 consists of 16 residues. CDR3 protein: CASSPPERGSNTEAFF. CDR3 bases: TGTGCCAGCAGCCCTCCTGAGCGGGGTTCGAACACTGAAGCTTTCTTT.

This clonotype has ten or more counts. The V call is TRBV12-3 or TRBV12-4, the J call TRBJ1-6, with a tentative D call TRBD1 (6 bases). V was pared by 5 bases and J by 6 bases, with 14 bases between. The CDR3 has 15 residues. Here the CDR3 DNA reads TGTGCCAGCAGTCCCTGGGGGGGGCTTAATTCACCCCTCCACTTT. It specifies CASSPWGGLNSPLHF.

The chain combines TRBV6-2 or TRBV6-3 with TRBJ2-3, with a weak D call TRBD2 (6 bases). The V gene's germline CDR1 is MNHEY and CDR2 SVGEGT. Trimming removed 3 bases at V and 1 base at J, with 11 bases between. There are 15 residues in the CDR3. CDR3 in amino acids: CASSYAGPRTDTQYF. The CDR3 region has the DNA TGTGCCAGCAGTTATGCGGGGCCTCGCACAGATACGCAGTATTTT.

In its sample, this clonotype was seen many times. DNA of the CDR3: TGTGCCAGCAGTGAAACTTATTTCGGGACAGCCCAGCATTTT. Protein: CASSETYFGTAQHF. The V gene is TRBV2, the J gene TRBJ1-5; TRBD1 matches 7 bases. The CDR3 covers 14 residues. V lost 2 bases to trimming and J lost 11 bases; unmatched junction nucleotides: 9. Germline V lookup: CDR1 SNHLY, CDR2 FYNNEI.

The V call is TRBV12-3 or TRBV12-4, the J call TRBJ2-7, with 8 bases identical to TRBD2. V shed 2 bases, J shed 3 bases, and the junction held 9 bases outside the gene matches. The CDR3 is 16 residues long. The CDR3 loop reads CASSLSRTSWSYEQYF. The CDR3 nucleotides are TGTGCCAGCAGTTTAAGCCGGACTAGCTGGAGCTACGAGCAGTACTTC.

In nucleotides, the CDR3 is TGTGCCAGCAGCTTGATTCAGGGACAGGGACGGAACACTGAAGCTTTCTTT. Translating it yields CASSLIQGQGRNTEAFF. The genes are TRBV5-6 and TRBJ1-1; 9 positions agree with TRBD1. Trimming cost V 1 base and J 1 base; bases outside gene matches: 8. CDR1 SGHDT and CDR2 YYEEEE come from the germline V gene. The CDR3 length is 17 residues.

The chain has TRBV7-2 and TRBJ1-6; D remains unclear. This CDR3 is built from 11 residues. The germline V gene has CDR1 SGHTA and CDR2 FQGNSA. Deletions cut 5 bases from V and 7 bases from J, with 3 bases between. The DNA of the CDR3 is TGTGCCAGCAGCCGAAATTCACCCCTCCACTTT. This gives the protein CASSRNSPLHF.

The chain uses TRBV6-2 or TRBV6-3 and TRBJ2-2, with TRBD1 as a possible D gene (6 bases). Germline-derived CDR1 and CDR2 are MNHEY and SVGEGT. Trimming cost V 6 bases and J 4 bases, with 9 bases left between them. This CDR3 comprises 13 residues. CDR3 loop: CASSYRVTGELFF. In DNA, the CDR3 is TGTGCCAGCAGCTACAGGGTCACCGGGGAGCTGTTTTTT.

The table lists this clonotype with many counts. The chain is built from TRBV28 and TRBJ1-1; 8 bases match TRBD1. V shed 5 bases and J 4 bases; nucleotides not matched to a gene: 3. This CDR3 has 13 amino acids. Germline lookup yields CDR1 MDHEN and CDR2 SYDVKM. CDR3 loop: CASSRRGLTEAFF. CDR3 DNA: TGTGCCAGCAGTCGCAGGGGGCTCACTGAAGCTTTCTTT. The full variable domain, its missing parts supplied by reference TRBV28 and TRBJ1-1, is DVKVTQSSRYLVKRTGEKVFLECVQDMDHENMFWYRQDPGLGLRLIYFSYDVKMKEKGDIPEGYSVSREKKERFSLILESASTNQTSMYLCASSRRGLTEAFFGQGTRLTVV.

The V call is TRBV14, the J call TRBJ1-4, with 7 positions matching TRBD1. With 5 bases clipped from V and 6 bases from J, the junction kept 3 bases outside the gene matches. The CDR3 loop spans 13 amino acids. CDR1 and CDR2 (germline): SGHDN, FVKESK. This chain's CDR3 is CASSSQGYEKLFF. CDR3 nucleotides: TGTGCCAGCAGCTCACAGGGGTATGAAAAACTGTTTTTT.

This clonotype came up many times. V gene TRBV7-2 combines with J gene TRBJ1-6, with unresolved D. The CDR3 runs to 12 residues. Germline assignment: CDR1 SGHTA and CDR2 FQGNSA. The V and J ends lost 2 bases and 9 bases respectively, with 5 bases between them. CDR3 sequence (DNA): TGTGCCAGCAGCTTAAAACCTTCACCCCTCCACTTT. This sequence encodes CASSLKPSPLHF.

The chain links TRBV9 to TRBJ1-2; perhaps TRBD1 as D (6 bases). Germline values: CDR1 SGDLS, CDR2 YYNGEE. V was shortened by 4 bases and J by 4 bases, with 17 bases between the two germline ends. This CDR3 region has 15 residues. DNA for the CDR3: TGTGCCAGCAGCCCAGAACAGGGTTCCGCCTATGGCTACACCTTC. Translation: CASSPEQGSAYGYTF.

This clonotype was observed a single time. The chain combines TRBV27 with TRBJ2-6; D unclear. Germline V gene lookup returns CDR1 MNHEY and CDR2 SMNVEV (reference sequence). CDR3 length: 15 residues. V lost 5 bases to trimming and J lost 2 bases, with 10 bases between them. CDR3 sequence reads: CASSPRVTGANVLTF. The CDR3 coding sequence is TGTGCCAGCAGTCCTAGGGTCACTGGGGCCAACGTCCTGACTTTC.

This clonotype was found a few times. The chain has TRBV7-2 and TRBJ2-6; D is possibly TRBD1 (5 bases). With 1 base removed from V and 2 bases from J, the gap between germline ends came to 6 bases. The CDR3 consists of 15 residues. CDR1 is SGHTA, CDR2 FQGNSA, per germline. The CDR3 coding sequence is TGTGCCAGCAGCTTAGTAGGGGCTGGGGCCAACGTCCTGACTTTC. Translation gives CASSLVGAGANVLTF. Using reference TRBV7-2 and TRBJ2-6 for the parts outside the CDR3, the full variable domain is GAGVSQSPSNKVTEKGKDVELRCDPISGHTALYWYRQSLGQGLEFLIYFQGNSAPDKSGLPSDRFSAERTGGSVSTLTIQRTQQEDSAVYLCASSLVGAGANVLTFGAGSRLTVL.

This chain uses TRBV12-3 or TRBV12-4 with TRBJ1-2; D remains unclear. The CDR3 covers 15 residues. V dropped 7 bases and J dropped 2 bases, with 17 bases sitting between them. This chain's CDR3 is CASTPRTVVNYGYTF. For the CDR3, the DNA is TGTGCCAGCACCCCACGGACCGTCGTAAACTATGGCTACACCTTC.

This clonotype has a count of ten or more. V is TRBV12-3 or TRBV12-4 and J is TRBJ1-5; no clear D gene. The CDR3 sequence is 14 residues long. The ends were cut back, 3 bases at V and 3 bases at J, with 9 bases in the middle. CDR3 in amino acids: CASSLPGINQPQHF. The CDR3 DNA sequence: TGTGCCAGCAGTTTGCCAGGTATCAATCAGCCCCAGCATTTT.

This sequence joins TRBV4-2 and TRBJ1-2; D is unresolved. Looked up from germline, CDR1 is LGHNA and CDR2 is YNFKEQ. The CDR3 has 14 residues. The V gene lost 0 bases and the J gene lost 1 base, with 6 bases spanning the gap. CDR3 sequence (DNA): TGTGCCAGCAGCCAAGACTCTGTTAACTATGGCTACACCTTC. Its translation is CASSQDSVNYGYTF.

This clonotype was detected a few times. This CDR3 is CATSLANEQFF. CDR3 DNA: TGTGCCACCAGCCTCGCCAATGAGCAGTTCTTC. The chain links TRBV24-1 to TRBJ2-1, with D unclear. The germline V gene encodes CDR1 KGHDR and CDR2 SFDVKD. The CDR3 length is 11 residues. The V end was cut by 7 bases, the J end by 6 bases, with 6 bases between.

This clonotype was recorded a few times. A read error may produce the germline difference seen at one junction end. V is TRBV13 and J is TRBJ2-1, with D perhaps assigned TRBD1 or TRBD2 (5 bases each). Germline V gives CDR1 PRHDT, CDR2 FYEKMQ (reference sequence). The CDR3 covers 12 residues. The CDR3 is CASSPNEGNLIF. CDR3 sequence (DNA): TGTGCCAGCAGCCCTAATGAGGGGAACTTGATCTTC. The full variable domain, rest sourced from reference TRBV13 and TRBJ2-1, is AAGVIQSPRHLIKEKRETATLKCYPIPRHDTVYWYQQGPGQDPQFLISFYEKMQSDKGSIPDRFSAQQFSDYHSELNMSSLELGDSALYFCASSPNEGNLIFGPGTRLTVL.

This clonotype was observed a handful of times. The chain uses TRBV7-2 and TRBJ2-3; 11 bases map to TRBD2. The CDR3 runs 14 residues. Trimming at V came to 8 bases and at J to 5 bases, leaving 6 bases not matched to a gene. Germline assignment: CDR1 SGHTA and CDR2 FQGNSA. The CDR3: CASLSGGAVDTQYF. Here the CDR3 DNA reads TGTGCCAGCCTTAGCGGGGGGGCCGTAGATACGCAGTATTTT.

This clonotype appeared a few times. The V call is TRBV6-2 or TRBV6-3, the J call TRBJ2-3; D tentatively reads TRBD1 or TRBD2 (5 bases each). V lost 2 bases and J 6 bases, leaving 12 bases between the germline ends. CDR1 and CDR2 from the germline V gene are MNHEY and SVGEGT. CDR3 length: 14 residues. The CDR3 here is CASSYGTLGDTQYF. The CDR3 coding sequence is TGTGCCAGCAGTTACGGGACCCTCGGGGATACGCAGTATTTT.

This clonotype was observed at least ten times. CDR3 sequence (DNA): TGTGCCAGTAGCCCCGATGAAAAACTGTTTTTT. Encoded protein: CASSPDEKLFF. The chain couples TRBV6-6 to TRBJ1-4; no firm D call. Germline V gene sequence: CDR1 MNHNY, CDR2 SVGAGI (reference sequence). The CDR3 runs 11 residues. V was cut by 9 bases and J by 6 bases, with 8 bases left in between.

This clonotype was detected many times. The chain has TRBV7-9 and TRBJ1-1, with D unclear. This CDR3 region has 12 residues. The germline V gene has CDR1 SEHNR and CDR2 FQNEAQ (reference sequence). Trimming cost V 3 bases and J 7 bases, with 9 bases left between them. CDR3 loop: CASSFGEIEAFF. In nucleotides, the CDR3 is TGTGCCAGCAGCTTCGGGGAGATTGAAGCTTTCTTT.

The chain uses TRBV6-6 and TRBJ2-3; D possibly corresponds to TRBD1 (5 bases). This CDR3 comprises 15 residues. V lost 5 bases, J lost 2 bases, and 14 bases lay in between. Germline V CDR1 and CDR2: MNHNY, SVGAGI (reference sequence). The CDR3 here is CASSRETAPTDTQYF. In nucleotides, the CDR3 is TGTGCCAGCAGTAGAGAGACAGCCCCCACAGATACGCAGTATTTT.

CDR3 region: CASRGQGRTGELFF. CDR3 sequence (DNA): TGTGCCAGCAGGGGACAGGGAAGGACCGGGGAGCTGTTTTTT. The chain recombines TRBV6-2 or TRBV6-3 with TRBJ2-2, with TRBD1 identical over 9 bases. Trimming at V came to 6 bases and at J to 5 bases, leaving 4 bases not matched to a gene. CDR3 length equals 14 residues. Germline V lookup: CDR1 MNHEY, CDR2 SVGEGT.